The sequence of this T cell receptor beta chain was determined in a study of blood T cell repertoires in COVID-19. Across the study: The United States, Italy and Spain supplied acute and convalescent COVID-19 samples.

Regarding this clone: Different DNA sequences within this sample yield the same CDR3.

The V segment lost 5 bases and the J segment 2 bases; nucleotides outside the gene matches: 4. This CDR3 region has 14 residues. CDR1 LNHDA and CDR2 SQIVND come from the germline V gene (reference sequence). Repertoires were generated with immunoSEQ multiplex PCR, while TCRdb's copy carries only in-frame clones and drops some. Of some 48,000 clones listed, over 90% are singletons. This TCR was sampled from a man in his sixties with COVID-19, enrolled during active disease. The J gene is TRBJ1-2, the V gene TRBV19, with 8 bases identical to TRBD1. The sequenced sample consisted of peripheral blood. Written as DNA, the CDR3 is TGTGCCAGTAGTCCCGGACAGGGCAACTATGGCTACACCTTC. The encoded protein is CASSPGQGNYGYTF. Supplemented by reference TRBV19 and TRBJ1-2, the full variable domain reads DGGITQSPKYLFRKEGQNVTLSCEQNLNHDAMYWYRQDPGQGLRLIYYSQIVNDFQKGDIAEGYSVSREKKESFPLTVTSAQKNPTAFYLCASSPGQGNYGYTFGSGTRLTVV.